The entry below gives a single TCR beta chain sequence along with its context. Antigen specificity is unknown. The data stem from a study of T cell responses to AZD1222 COVID-19 vaccine. Study outcomes and limitations: Of the AZD1222 recipients, only 5 or 6 were seropositive at baseline. Most donors were white British, females outnumbered males, and clonal diversity was possibly underestimated. Only after the peak T cell response were repertoires sampled.

Some clones are missing from TCRdb's copy, which holds only in-frame ones; the method was immunoSEQ multiplex PCR. Of around 95,000 clones detected, over 90% appear once; the ten largest clones hold over 1.5%. The germline gives CDR1 MNHNY, CDR2 SVGAGI (reference sequence). With V trimmed by 4 bases and J by 6 bases, 8 bases remained unmatched. CDR3 length: 15 residues. Sequences were derived from peripheral blood, sampled on day 0 of AZD1222 vaccination. The chain is built from TRBV6-6 and TRBJ2-3, with TRBD2 matching over 9 bases. The sequence was obtained from an adult in good health. CDR3 sequence reads: CASSSRVAGVDTQYF. The CDR3 DNA reads as TGTGCCAGCAGTTCCCGGGTAGCGGGAGTGGATACGCAGTATTTT.